Listed below are T cell receptor beta chains from one sample, sequenced in a study of OX40 agonist ivuxolimab in advanced cancers. The data were produced by immunoSEQ multiplex PCR, yet TCRdb's version contains in-frame clones alone and is incomplete. The sample gives 20,000 or so clones, 84% of which show up once; 25% to 40% is in the top ten. The input for sequencing was CD4+ or CD8+ T cells sorted from blood, taken in a trial of the OX40 agonist ivuxolimab. These receptors all come from an adult with an advanced solid tumor such as melanoma, head and neck, liver or kidney cancer. CDR3s include the opening cysteine and the closing phenylalanine or tryptophan. Each record gives: clone size, D gene, J gene, V gene, CDR3 DNA, CDR3 protein. A D gene is named only where the DNA matches it firmly. The size field is filled for only some rows; it gives once, few, many or a size class.

clone_size: -
d_call: -
j_call: TRBJ1-2
v_call: TRBV28
cdr3_nt: TGTGCCAGCAGTTTATTGACATCTAACTATGGCTACACCTTC
cdr3_aa: CASSLLTSNYGYTF

clone_size: -
d_call: -
j_call: TRBJ1-2
v_call: TRBV7-9
cdr3_nt: TGTGCCAGCACCCCCACAGGCAACTATGGCTACACCTTC
cdr3_aa: CASTPTGNYGYTF

clone_size: few
d_call: TRBD1
j_call: TRBJ1-1
v_call: TRBV11-2
cdr3_nt: TGTGCCAGCAGCGACCGGACAGGGAGAGACACTGAAGCTTTCTTT
cdr3_aa: CASSDRTGRDTEAFF

clone_size: -
d_call: -
j_call: TRBJ1-2
v_call: TRBV29-1
cdr3_nt: TGCAGCGTTGAGGGGACCACCGCTAACTATGGCTACACCTTC
cdr3_aa: CSVEGTTANYGYTF

clone_size: -
d_call: -
j_call: TRBJ1-6
v_call: TRBV27
cdr3_nt: TGTGCCAGCAGCCCGGGACCTGGGGGCAATTCACCCCTCCACTTT
cdr3_aa: CASSPGPGGNSPLHF

clone_size: -
d_call: -
j_call: TRBJ1-5
v_call: TRBV15
cdr3_nt: TGTGCCACCCGGCAGGGGCTGGGAAATCAGCCCCAGCATTTT
cdr3_aa: CATRQGLGNQPQHF

clone_size: -
d_call: -
j_call: TRBJ1-4
v_call: TRBV19
cdr3_nt: TGTGCCAGTAGTATCGGGGACCTCCTTAATGAAAAACTGTTTTTT
cdr3_aa: CASSIGDLLNEKLFF

clone_size: few
d_call: -
j_call: TRBJ1-5
v_call: TRBV5-5
cdr3_nt: TGTGCCAGCAGCTTTGACATGGGGGGCCAACAGCCCCAGCATTTT
cdr3_aa: CASSFDMGGQQPQHF

clone_size: -
d_call: TRBD2
j_call: TRBJ2-2
v_call: TRBV6-5
cdr3_nt: TGTGCCAGCAGTTTCTCTAGCGGGGGCCCTGGCGGGGAGCTGTTTTTT
cdr3_aa: CASSFSSGGPGGELFF

clone_size: -
d_call: -
j_call: TRBJ1-5
v_call: TRBV11-3
cdr3_nt: TGTGCCAGCAGCTTACATAACAATCAGCCCCAGCATTTT
cdr3_aa: CASSLHNNQPQHF

clone_size: -
d_call: TRBD1
j_call: TRBJ2-7
v_call: TRBV28
cdr3_nt: TGTGCCAGCAGCATCACCGGGACAGGGGTCGAGCAGTACTTC
cdr3_aa: CASSITGTGVEQYF

clone_size: -
d_call: -
j_call: TRBJ2-2
v_call: TRBV29-1
cdr3_nt: TGCAGCGTTCTACCCGACCCCAGCACCGGGGAGCTGTTTTTT
cdr3_aa: CSVLPDPSTGELFF

clone_size: -
d_call: -
j_call: TRBJ2-7
v_call: TRBV6-1
cdr3_nt: TGTGCCAGCAGTGTGGGTAGCGGACCCTCCTACGAGCAGTACTTC
cdr3_aa: CASSVGSGPSYEQYF